Listed below are T cell receptor beta chains from one sample, sequenced in a study of T cells after posttransplantation cyclophosphamide. Method: immunoSEQ multiplex PCR; TCRdb's copy keeps in-frame clones and lacks some. The table has about 13,000 clones, about four fifths seen once; the top ten hold roughly 0.86%. The sequencing input was memory CD4+ T cells sorted from PBMCs. These receptors all stem from a man aged 45 to 65 in good health, CMV-negative, and a related stem cell transplant donor. Each CDR3 is given with its conserved first and last residue. A D gene is named only where the DNA matches it firmly. The size of a clone is reported for some rows only, either as once, few or many, or as a class for expanded clones.

j_call,d_call,cdr3_length,clone_size,v_call,cdr3_aa,cdr3_nt
TRBJ1-3,-,14,-,TRBV7-4,CASSPQGGGNTIYF,TGTGCCAGCAGCCCCCAGGGCGGCGGAAACACCATATATTTT
TRBJ2-5,TRBD1,14,-,TRBV6-1,CASSAGTAKETQYF,TGTGCCAGCAGTGCCGGGACAGCTAAAGAGACCCAGTACTTC
TRBJ2-1,TRBD2,15,-,TRBV28,CASSWAGGLFNEQFF,TGTGCCAGCAGTTGGGCGGGAGGTTTGTTCAATGAGCAGTTCTTC
TRBJ2-1,TRBD2,14,-,TRBV5-4,CASSLAAGGYEQFF,TGTGCCAGCAGCTTGGCGGCGGGAGGGTATGAGCAGTTCTTC
TRBJ1-1,TRBD1,15,-,TRBV10-1,CASSDPGQANTEAFF,TGCGCCAGCAGTGACCCCGGACAGGCGAACACTGAAGCTTTCTTT
TRBJ2-7,-,20,-,TRBV30,CAWGSNTGYIYPRQKYEQYF,TGTGCCTGGGGCTCTAACACAGGGTACATCTACCCCAGACAAAAATACGAGCAGTACTTC
TRBJ1-1,TRBD1,16,-,TRBV5-1,CASSLGTGPGGTEAFF,TGCGCCAGCAGCTTGGGGACAGGGCCTGGGGGCACTGAAGCTTTCTTT
TRBJ1-1,TRBD1,13,-,TRBV6-6,CASSSGGATEAFF,TGTGCCAGCAGTTCAGGGGGAGCCACTGAAGCTTTCTTT
TRBJ1-6,-,14,-,TRBV6-6,CASSPPGARAPLHF,TGTGCCAGCAGTCCTCCAGGGGCTCGGGCACCCCTCCACTTT
TRBJ2-1,-,13,-,TRBV28,CASSSQGNNEQFF,TGTGCCAGCAGTTCCCAGGGGAACAATGAGCAGTTCTTC
TRBJ2-1,TRBD2,15,once,TRBV7-2,CASSLGTSTYNEQFF,TGTGCCAGCAGCTTGGGGACTAGTACCTACAATGAGCAGTTCTTC
TRBJ2-1,-,13,-,TRBV10-1,CASSGPRAGEQFF,TGCGCCAGCAGTGGCCCGAGGGCGGGAGAGCAGTTCTTC
TRBJ1-5,-,14,-,TRBV27,CASSLMGGGQPQHF,TGTGCCAGCAGTTTAATGGGGGGAGGACAGCCCCAGCATTTT
TRBJ1-1,-,14,-,TRBV15,CATSGGRVRTEAFF,TGTGCCACCAGCGGAGGGCGGGTTCGAACTGAAGCTTTCTTT
TRBJ2-7,-,13,-,TRBV9,CASSVGQAGEQYF,TGTGCCAGCAGCGTAGGGCAGGCGGGTGAGCAGTACTTC
TRBJ2-3,-,12,-,TRBV10-2,CASSLNTDTQYF,TGCGCCAGCAGCTTAAACACAGATACGCAGTATTTT
TRBJ1-2,-,14,-,TRBV30,CAWTAGGANYGYTF,TGTGCCTGGACGGCCGGAGGGGCTAACTATGGCTACACCTTC
TRBJ2-7,TRBD2,16,-,TRBV13,CASSLGASGDTYEQYF,TGTGCCAGCAGCTTAGGAGCTAGCGGGGATACCTACGAGCAGTACTTC
TRBJ1-1,TRBD1,13,once,TRBV5-1,CASSETGTGYAFF,TGCGCCAGCAGCGAAACCGGGACAGGATACGCTTTCTTT
TRBJ1-6,-,14,few,TRBV9,CASSVRVDNSPLHF,TGTGCCAGCAGCGTACGGGTGGATAATTCCCCCCTCCACTTT
TRBJ2-1,TRBD2,16,-,TRBV6-6,CASSYTRTSSSDEQFF,TGTGCCAGCAGTTATACCAGGACTAGCAGTTCGGATGAGCAGTTCTTC
TRBJ1-3,-,16,-,TRBV6-6,CASTPRGTRQGNTIYF,TGTGCCAGCACCCCAAGAGGGACAAGGCAGGGAAACACCATATATTTT
TRBJ2-4,TRBD2,14,-,TRBV11-2,CASSSTSSMSIQYF,TGTGCCAGCAGCTCGACTAGCAGCATGTCCATTCAGTACTTC
TRBJ2-2,-,13,-,TRBV11-2,CASQPRRNGELFF,TGTGCCAGCCAACCCCGGAGGAACGGGGAGCTGTTTTTT
TRBJ2-3,-,16,-,TRBV7-8,CASSLVGAGGTDTQYF,TGTGCCAGCAGCTTAGTGGGGGCGGGTGGCACAGATACGCAGTATTTT
TRBJ1-6,TRBD1,16,-,TRBV9,CASSDRTGENNSPLHF,TGTGCCAGCAGCGACCGGACAGGGGAAAATAATTCACCCCTCCACTTT
TRBJ1-2,-,14,-,TRBV2,CASTGVGLRSGYTF,TGTGCCAGCACAGGGGTAGGCCTGAGATCCGGCTACACCTTC
TRBJ1-1,-,14,-,TRBV5-1,CASSPQDSSTEAFF,TGCGCCAGCAGCCCTCAGGACAGCTCCACTGAAGCTTTCTTT
TRBJ1-6,-,15,-,TRBV27,CASRYNRETHSPLHF,TGTGCCAGCAGGTATAACAGAGAGACCCATTCACCCCTCCACTTT
TRBJ2-1,TRBD2,15,-,TRBV6-1,CASSQQPGLGNEQFF,TGTGCCAGCAGTCAACAGCCGGGACTAGGGAATGAGCAGTTCTTC
TRBJ2-1,-,13,-,TRBV9,CASSGRPWNEQFF,TGTGCCAGCAGCGGGAGACCTTGGAATGAGCAGTTCTTC
TRBJ1-2,TRBD1,15,-,TRBV7-2,CASSPDRGGTYGYTF,TGTGCCAGCAGCCCGGACAGGGGAGGCACCTATGGCTACACCTTC
TRBJ1-5,-,13,-,TRBV19,CASSLQGNQPQHF,TGTGCCAGTAGTCTCCAGGGGAATCAGCCCCAGCATTTT
TRBJ2-3,-,15,-,TRBV11-3,CASSLSPGGTDTQYF,TGTGCCAGCAGCCTCTCCCCGGGAGGCACAGATACGCAGTATTTT
TRBJ2-1,-,15,-,TRBV9,CASSASLGGVNEQFF,TGTGCCAGCAGCGCGTCGTTAGGGGGGGTCAATGAGCAGTTCTTC